Below are 24 T cell receptor beta chains sequenced from a single sample in a study of blood T cell repertoires in COVID-19. Assay: immunoSEQ multiplex PCR; the TCRdb copy retains only in-frame clones and omits some. Found here are over 110,000 clones, just under 80% of them singletons; the top ten hold less than 2.5%. Sequences were obtained from peripheral blood. The receptors shown here come from a woman between 55 and 75 years old with acute or convalescent COVID-19.

The rearrangement uses TRBV29-1 and TRBJ2-7; the D gene is possibly TRBD2 (5 bases). The V and J ends lost 3 bases and 5 bases respectively, with 11 bases between them. The germline V gene has CDR1 SQVTM and CDR2 ANQGSEA. The CDR3 extends over 12 amino acids. The CDR3 bases are TGCAGCGTTGACGGCACTAGGGACGAGCAGTACTTC. This translates into CSVDGTRDEQYF.

The chain combines TRBV2 with TRBJ2-7; a possible D gene is TRBD1 (6 bases). V lost 5 bases and J 2 bases, leaving 10 bases between the germline ends. Germline CDR1 and CDR2: SNHLY and FYNNEI. The CDR3 extends over 13 amino acids. CDR3 sequence (DNA): TGTGCCAGCAGTACAGGGTCAACCTACGAGCAGTACTTC. This sequence encodes CASSTGSTYEQYF.

The chain uses TRBV27 and TRBJ2-7, with TRBD2 as a possible D gene (5 bases). Per the germline V gene, CDR1 is MNHEY and CDR2 is SMNVEV (reference sequence). V was cut by 6 bases and J by 4 bases, with 19 bases left in between. There are 15 residues in the CDR3. The CDR3 sequence is CASRAPRRTPYEQYF. DNA of the CDR3: TGTGCCAGCAGGGCCCCGAGGAGGACGCCTTACGAGCAGTACTTC.

This clone was counted between two and nine times. The chain carries TRBV29-1 and TRBJ2-7, with D possibly being TRBD1 (6 bases). Germline lookup yields CDR1 SQVTM and CDR2 ANQGSEA. V lost 5 bases, J lost 3 bases, and 14 bases lay in between. This CDR3 region has 13 residues. The CDR3 loop is CSVTPGVSYEQYF. For the CDR3, the DNA is TGCAGCGTTACCCCAGGGGTAAGCTACGAGCAGTACTTC.

This clone was counted between two and nine times. This chain uses TRBV5-1 with TRBJ2-1; D is perhaps TRBD2 (6 bases). CDR1 SGHRS and CDR2 YFSETQ come from the germline V gene. This CDR3 is built from 12 residues. V dropped 5 bases and J dropped 7 bases, with 10 bases sitting between them. CDR3 coding DNA: TGCGCCAGCAGTGGCGGGAAGAATGAGCAGTTCTTC. It translates to CASSGGKNEQFF. The full variable domain, in which reference TRBV5-1 and TRBJ2-1 provide the parts outside the CDR3, is KAGVTQTPRYLIKTRGQQVTLSCSPISGHRSVSWYQQTPGQGLQFLFEYFSETQRNKGNFPGRFSGRQFSNSRSEMNVSTLELGDSALYLCASSGGKNEQFFGPGTRLTVL.

This sequence joins TRBV10-3 and TRBJ1-1; 8 bases line up with TRBD1. The ends lost 5 bases at V and 3 bases at J; junction bases unmatched: 8. The CDR3 has 15 residues. Germline V gene data show CDR1 as ENHRY and CDR2 as SYGVKD. DNA of the CDR3: TGTGCCATCAGTAAAGGACAGGGATTGGACACTGAAGCTTTCTTT. Translation gives CAISKGQGLDTEAFF.

The rearrangement links TRBV10-3 to TRBJ1-1; D possibly corresponds to TRBD1 (5 bases). Trimming took 0 bases from V and 3 from J, leaving 11 bases between them. This CDR3 spans 15 amino acids. The V gene's germline CDR1 is ENHRY and CDR2 SYGVKD. This chain's CDR3 is CAISESGGADTEAFF. CDR3 bases: TGTGCCATCAGTGAGTCTGGAGGGGCGGACACTGAAGCTTTCTTT.

This clone was seen a single time. The V gene is TRBV19, the J gene TRBJ2-1; D possibly corresponds to TRBD2 (5 bases). V lost 3 bases and J lost 6, with 12 bases in between. CDR1 LNHDA and CDR2 SQIVND come from the germline V gene (reference sequence). The CDR3 spans 14 residues. CDR3 DNA sequence: TGTGCCAGTAGTATGCGGGTCCCGGGCAATGAGCAGTTCTTC. Translated, it gives CASSMRVPGNEQFF.

This sequence joins TRBV23-1 and TRBJ1-1; D uncertain. TRBV23-1 qualifies as an ORF whose function is uncertain. The CDR3 totals 11 residues. Trimming cost V 10 bases and J 8 bases, with 14 bases left between them. Here the CDR3 reads CATANRWEAFF. In DNA, the CDR3 is TGCGCCACCGCGAACCGATGGGAAGCTTTCTTT.

The chain combines TRBV7-3 with TRBJ2-7; 8 nucleotides agree with TRBD2. Germline V gene data show CDR1 as SGHTA and CDR2 as FQGTGA. The V segment lost 3 bases and the J segment 2 bases; nucleotides outside the gene matches: 9. This CDR3 comprises 16 residues. The CDR3 DNA reads TGTGCCAGCAGCTTCCAGGCACCGGGACTAGCCTACGAGCAGTACTTC. Its translation: CASSFQAPGLAYEQYF.

The chain couples TRBV5-1 to TRBJ1-2; 9 nucleotides align to TRBD1. The CDR3 extends over 14 amino acids. Germline-derived CDR1 and CDR2 are SGHRS and YFSETQ. Trimming took 1 base from V and 4 from J; bases not matched to a gene: 2. This chain's CDR3 is CASSLMGQGYGYTF. CDR3 DNA: TGCGCCAGCAGCTTGATGGGACAGGGCTATGGCTACACCTTC.

The V gene is TRBV19, the J gene TRBJ2-1, with TRBD2 matching 14 bases. The trim removed 7 bases at V and 6 bases at J, leaving 5 bases unmatched. Germline CDR1 LNHDA, CDR2 SQIVND (reference sequence). The CDR3 loop spans 15 amino acids. The CDR3, as DNA: TGTGCCAGTAAGGGACTAGCGGGAGAACGCAATGAGCAGTTCTTC. It specifies CASKGLAGERNEQFF. The variable domain in full, completed from reference TRBV19 and TRBJ2-1, reads DGGITQSPKYLFRKEGQNVTLSCEQNLNHDAMYWYRQDPGQGLRLIYYSQIVNDFQKGDIAEGYSVSREKKESFPLTVTSAQKNPTAFYLCASKGLAGERNEQFFGPGTRLTVL.

The chain recombines TRBV27 with TRBJ2-5, with D hard to call. In germline, CDR1 is MNHEY, CDR2 SMNVEV (reference sequence). V was trimmed by 2 bases and J by 1 base, leaving 5 bases between them. The CDR3 contains 13 residues. CDR3 amino acids: CASSLRVQETQYF. CDR3 DNA: TGTGCCAGCAGTTTACGGGTCCAAGAGACCCAGTACTTC.

The V gene is TRBV4-2, the J gene TRBJ1-2, with 7 positions matching TRBD1. The CDR3 totals 15 residues. V was pared by 0 bases and J by 4 bases, with 5 bases of the junction left unmatched. The germline V gene has CDR1 LGHNA and CDR2 YNFKEQ. CDR3 nucleotide sequence: TGTGCCAGCAGCCAAGAGCAGGACAGGATCTATGGCTACACCTTC. It encodes CASSQEQDRIYGYTF.

The chain carries TRBV20-1 and TRBJ1-2; D is perhaps TRBD1 (6 bases). V was pared by 3 bases and J by 4 bases, with 15 bases between. Germline values: CDR1 DFQATT, CDR2 SNEGSKA (reference sequence). The CDR3 has 14 residues. Written as DNA, the CDR3 is TGCAGTGCTAGTATTCACAGGGTGGGCTATGGCTACACCTTC. Residues: CSASIHRVGYGYTF.

The chain links TRBV20-1 to TRBJ2-7; possible D gene TRBD1, 6 bases. Germline values: CDR1 DFQATT, CDR2 SNEGSKA (reference sequence). The CDR3 contains 12 residues. Trimming took off 3 bases at V and 5 bases at J, with 11 bases between the two ends. The CDR3 DNA sequence: TGCAGTGCTAGTCTCGGGACAAACGAGCAGTACTTC. As protein: CSASLGTNEQYF.

V and J are TRBV15 and TRBJ2-2, with a possible D match to TRBD1 (6 bases). The CDR3 length is 16 residues. From germline, CDR1 is LNHNV and CDR2 YYDKDF (reference sequence). V lost 4 bases and J lost 0, with 12 bases in between. CDR3 residues: CATSMLGHSNTGELFF. The CDR3 DNA sequence: TGTGCCACCAGCATGTTGGGACACTCGAACACCGGGGAGCTGTTTTTT.

The chain employs TRBV5-4 and TRBJ2-7; 14 nucleotides align to TRBD2. Germline assignment: CDR1 SGHNT and CDR2 YYREEE (reference sequence). J was trimmed by 2 bases and V by 1 base; bases with no gene match: 11. The CDR3 length is 19 residues. This CDR3 is CASSLRSGTSGRSPYEQYF. The CDR3 DNA reads as TGTGCCAGCAGCTTGCGTTCCGGGACTAGCGGGAGAAGCCCCTACGAGCAGTACTTC.

The chain is built from TRBV28 and TRBJ2-1, with 8 bases that match TRBD2. Germline V lookup: CDR1 MDHEN, CDR2 SYDVKM. The ends lost 2 bases at V and 8 bases at J; junction bases unmatched: 14. The CDR3 length is 17 residues. Written as DNA, the CDR3 is TGTGCCAGCAGTTTAATATCCGGGAGGGCCTATGGTCATGAGCAGTTCTTC. It yields the protein CASSLISGRAYGHEQFF.

This chain connects TRBV27 to TRBJ1-4, with unresolved D. The CDR3 totals 14 residues. The V end was cut by 6 bases, the J end by 3 bases, with 11 bases between. Germline lookup yields CDR1 MNHEY and CDR2 SMNVEV (reference sequence). This CDR3 reads CASSRPGSNEKLFF. The CDR3 DNA is TGTGCCAGCAGCCGCCCGGGGTCTAATGAAAAACTGTTTTTT.

The chain carries TRBV24-1 and TRBJ2-1; D not resolved. This CDR3 has 14 amino acids. V was clipped by 3 bases and J by 4 bases, with 9 bases between them. Per germline, CDR1 KGHDR and CDR2 SFDVKD. CDR3 nucleotides: TGTGCCACCAGTGATCCCCCGCAGTACAATGAGCAGTTCTTC. Protein: CATSDPPQYNEQFF.

CDR3 sequence (DNA): TGCGCCAGCAACGAGCCTAGCGGGGGATACAATGAGCAGTTCTTC. This sequence encodes CASNEPSGGYNEQFF. V gene TRBV5-1 combines with J gene TRBJ2-1; 10 bases line up with TRBD2. Per germline, CDR1 SGHRS and CDR2 YFSETQ. This CDR3 has 15 amino acids. V lost 6 bases to trimming and J lost 4 bases; unmatched junction nucleotides: 7.

The gene calls are TRBV18 and TRBJ2-3, with D maybe TRBD2 (6 bases). The CDR3 spans 14 residues. The V gene's germline CDR1 is KGHSH and CDR2 LQKENI. Trimming shortened V by 6 bases and J by 6 bases, and 16 bases separated the two germline ends. CDR3 in amino acids: CASSSGAMADTQYF. Here the CDR3 DNA reads TGTGCCAGCTCTTCGGGAGCCATGGCGGATACGCAGTATTTT.

At least ten counts were recorded for this clone. The chain uses TRBV7-3 and TRBJ2-1; 10 bases map to TRBD2. CDR1 SGHTA and CDR2 FQGTGA come from the germline V gene. With V trimmed by 1 base and J by 2 bases, 8 bases remained unmatched. This CDR3 is built from 18 residues. The CDR3 DNA follows: TGTGCCAGCAGCTTAAGGGGGCTAGCGGGAGCGGCCTACAATGAGCAGTTCTTC. This gives the protein CASSLRGLAGAAYNEQFF. The whole variable domain, filled in from reference TRBV7-3 and TRBJ2-1, reads GAGVSQTPSNKVTEKGKYVELRCDPISGHTALYWYRQSLGQGPEFLIYFQGTGAADDSGLPNDRFFAVRPEGSVSTLKIQRTERGDSAVYLCASSLRGLAGAAYNEQFFGPGTRLTVL.